This passage covers 7 T cell receptor beta chains from one sample sequenced in a study of cytomegalovirus exposure and HLA in healthy donors. 60 Vbeta and 13 Jbeta primers were used in PCR. Profiled with immunoSEQ multiplex PCR; TCRdb holds only in-frame clones, not every one. The data contain some 120,000 clones, 80% to 90% of them singletons. Sequenced sample: PBMCs. The receptor set was obtained from a man aged 40-55 years in good health and CMV-seronegative.

This clone has a handful of counts. The chain combines TRBV19 with TRBJ2-7; 11 bases map to TRBD2. The V segment lost 8 bases and the J segment 3 bases; nucleotides outside the gene matches: 0. This CDR3 is 12 amino acids long. Germline assignment: CDR1 LNHDA and CDR2 SQIVND (reference sequence). As DNA, the CDR3 is TGTGCCAGTGGGACTAGCGGCTACGAGCAGTACTTC. It encodes CASGTSGYEQYF.

The chain has TRBV5-8 and TRBJ1-5; 9 nucleotides line up with TRBD1. V lost 4 bases, J lost 6 bases, and 8 bases stayed unmatched. Germline CDR1 and CDR2: SGHTS and YDEGEE. CDR3 length: 15 amino acids. DNA for the CDR3: TGTGCCAGCAGCCCGGGACAGGGTCTCGGTCAGCCCCAGCATTTT. Translated, it gives CASSPGQGLGQPQHF.

The chain employs TRBV5-6 and TRBJ1-6; D uncertain. V shed 2 bases and J shed 0 bases, with 9 bases lying between them. Germline lookup yields CDR1 SGHDT and CDR2 YYEEEE. This CDR3 has 16 residues. DNA for the CDR3: TGTGCCAGCAGCTTTAGAAGCTTCTCCTATAATTCACCCCTCCACTTT. It yields the protein CASSFRSFSYNSPLHF.

The chain has TRBV5-4 and TRBJ2-7, with D unresolved. Germline V gene sequence: CDR1 SGHNT, CDR2 YYREEE (reference sequence). The CDR3 is 14 amino acids. The V gene lost 0 bases and the J gene lost 1 base, with 8 bases spanning the gap. CDR3 coding DNA: TGTGCCAGCAGCTTGGAGACTCATTCCTACGAGCAGTACTTC. Protein sequence: CASSLETHSYEQYF.

Note on this clone: Compared with germline, one end of the junction differs, possibly owing to a read error. This chain uses TRBV28 with TRBJ2-4, with D maybe TRBD2 (6 bases). The V gene's germline CDR1 is MDHEN and CDR2 SYDVKM. The CDR3 sequence is 16 residues long. Written as DNA, the CDR3 is TGTGCCAGCAGCCCCCCCCTAGCGCGAGCCAAAAACAGTCAGTACTTC. Translating it yields CASSPPLARAKNSQYF.

This chain uses TRBV27 with TRBJ1-5; D is undetermined. Looked up from germline, CDR1 is MNHEY and CDR2 is SMNVEV (reference sequence). The CDR3 consists of 13 residues. V lost 6 bases and J 7 bases, leaving 13 bases between the germline ends. CDR3 in amino acids: CASRATTNQPQHF. In nucleotides, the CDR3 is TGTGCCAGCAGAGCTACCACCAACCAGCCCCAGCATTTT.

V usage is TRBV7-9 and J usage is TRBJ2-2; perhaps TRBD1 as D (6 bases). The CDR3 totals 13 residues. Germline assignment: CDR1 SEHNR and CDR2 FQNEAQ (reference sequence). Trimming cost V 5 bases and J 5 bases, with 9 bases left between them. The CDR3 protein is CASSTTGTGELFF. The CDR3 nucleotides are TGTGCCAGCAGCACCACAGGGACCGGGGAGCTGTTTTTT.